The 5 T cell receptor beta chains below come from one sample, sequenced in a study of graft-versus-host responses after intestinal transplantation. TCRdb's copy holds only in-frame clones and misses some; the assay was immunoSEQ multiplex PCR. Seen here are about 54,000 clones, about 89% observed once, and the top ten hold around 5.5%. Sequencing was performed on PBMCs, taken roughly 660 days after intestinal transplant. The receptors were sampled from a human patient who received an intestinal transplant, so some T cells may come from the graft donor.

The J gene is TRBJ2-7, the V gene TRBV6-1; the D is unclear. The CDR3 is 15 residues long. V lost 1 base and J lost 0, with 10 bases in between. Germline V gene sequence: CDR1 MNHNS, CDR2 SASEGT. CDR3 bases: TGTGCCAGCAGTGAAGTAAGCAGTTACTCCTACGAGCAGTACTTC. Its protein product is CASSEVSSYSYEQYF.

The V gene is TRBV6-6, the J gene TRBJ1-4; D call uncertain. Germline V lookup: CDR1 MNHNY, CDR2 SVGAGI (reference sequence). The CDR3 is made up of 14 amino acids. The germline V and J ends were trimmed by 5 bases and 0 bases, with 7 bases remaining between them. The DNA for the CDR3 is TGTGCCAGCAGTCCCGCTGCAACTAATGAAAAACTGTTTTTT. Translation gives CASSPAATNEKLFF.

The chain joins TRBV6-5 to TRBJ1-4; D possibly corresponds to TRBD1 (5 bases). Germline V gives CDR1 MNHEY, CDR2 SVGAGI. The CDR3 contains 14 residues. V was pared by 5 bases and J by 8 bases, with 15 bases between. In DNA form, the CDR3 reads TGTGCCAGCAGTCGCGGTAGGGGATGGGAAAAACTGTTTTTT. Protein sequence: CASSRGRGWEKLFF.

This rearrangement joins TRBV5-1 to TRBJ2-5; D is tentatively TRBD1 or TRBD2 (5 bases each). This CDR3 is built from 15 residues. The V gene lost 4 bases and the J gene lost 2 bases, with 15 bases spanning the gap. Germline-derived CDR1 and CDR2 are SGHRS and YFSETQ. CDR3 protein: CASSTSRGRQETQYF. CDR3 nucleotides: TGCGCCAGCAGCACCTCACGGGGCCGTCAAGAGACCCAGTACTTC.

This clone was seen a single time. The chain uses TRBV6-1 and TRBJ2-1, with D possibly being TRBD1 (6 bases). The V end lost 6 bases, the J end lost 9 bases, and 12 bases lay between the germline ends. CDR1 is MNHNS and CDR2 is SASEGT in the germline V gene. This CDR3 contains 12 residues. The CDR3 protein is CASRDQGIEQFF. In DNA form, the CDR3 reads TGTGCCAGCAGGGATCAGGGGATTGAGCAGTTCTTC.